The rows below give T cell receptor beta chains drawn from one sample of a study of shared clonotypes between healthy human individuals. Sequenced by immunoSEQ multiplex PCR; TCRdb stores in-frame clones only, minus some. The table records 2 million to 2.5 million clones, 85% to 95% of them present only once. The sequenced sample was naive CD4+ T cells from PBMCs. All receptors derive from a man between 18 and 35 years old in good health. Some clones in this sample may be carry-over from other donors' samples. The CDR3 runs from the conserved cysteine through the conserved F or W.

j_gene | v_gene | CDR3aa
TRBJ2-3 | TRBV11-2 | CASSLYSDTQYF
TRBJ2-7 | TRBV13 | CASSLTARAYEQYF
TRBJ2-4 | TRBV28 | CASSHPPRQGPAWGIQYF
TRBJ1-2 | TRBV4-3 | CASSQRQGWTGHGYTF
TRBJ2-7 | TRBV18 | CASSPRLAGGTYEQYF
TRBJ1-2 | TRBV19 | CASSIGRNPSNYGYTF
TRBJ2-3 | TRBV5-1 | CASSLGLLTDTQYF
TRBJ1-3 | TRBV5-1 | CASSLGGSGNTIYF
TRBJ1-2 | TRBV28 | CASSRDSYGYTF
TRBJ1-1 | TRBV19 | CASSQGPEAFF
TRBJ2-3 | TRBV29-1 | CVVWDPDTQYF
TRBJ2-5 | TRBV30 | CAWAEEETQYF
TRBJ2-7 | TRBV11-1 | CASSLGLAGAYEQYF
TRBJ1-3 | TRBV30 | CAWSVNGNTIYF
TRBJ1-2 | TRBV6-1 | CASSPRTQDYGYTF
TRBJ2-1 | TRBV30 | CASTRRGEQFF
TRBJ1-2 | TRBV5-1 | CASSPEMAANYGYTF
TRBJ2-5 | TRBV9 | CASSPSPGTGHWTTRKETQYF
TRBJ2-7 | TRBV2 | CASSVGRSYEQYF
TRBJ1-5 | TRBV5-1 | CASSPGQGANQPQHF
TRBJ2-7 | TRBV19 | CASSRGQGSYEQYF
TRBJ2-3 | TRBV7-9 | CASSLILGNTDTQYF
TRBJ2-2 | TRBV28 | CASSSPSGTSDTGELFF
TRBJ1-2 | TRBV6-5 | CASSEVQYYGYTF
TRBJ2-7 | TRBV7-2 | CASSLRAGSPYEQYF
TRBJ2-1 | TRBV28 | CASSGTNNEQFF
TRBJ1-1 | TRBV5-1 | CASSLAGGNEAFF
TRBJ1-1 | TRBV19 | CASRLGTLDTEAFF
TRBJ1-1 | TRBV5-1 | CASSPGTGGPNTEAFF
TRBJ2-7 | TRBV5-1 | CASSRDRGPYEQYF
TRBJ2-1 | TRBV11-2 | CASSSARGEVEFF
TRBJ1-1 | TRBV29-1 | CSGKTGANTEAFF
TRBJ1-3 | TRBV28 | CASSFAPFSGNTIYF
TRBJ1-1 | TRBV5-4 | CASSLDSDATEAFF
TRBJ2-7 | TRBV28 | CASSDRGSPYEQYF
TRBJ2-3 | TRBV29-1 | CSVEDSPGGTDTQYF
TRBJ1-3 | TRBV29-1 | CSSTEISGNTIYF
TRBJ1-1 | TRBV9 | CASSVEVNTEAFF
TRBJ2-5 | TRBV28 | CASSLSAGLGETQYF
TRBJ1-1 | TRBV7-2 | CASSLAGGSTEAFF
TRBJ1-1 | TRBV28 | CASSFLGTWGITEAFF
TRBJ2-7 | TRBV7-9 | CASSLGRGALYEQYF
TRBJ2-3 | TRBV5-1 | CASSPGLAGGPSTDTQYF
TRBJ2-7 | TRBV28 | CASSRPTGGFFF
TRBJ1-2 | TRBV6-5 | CASSESARAGYTF
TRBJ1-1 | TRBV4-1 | CASSQYGSGAGTEAFF
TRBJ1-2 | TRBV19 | CASSDPLRTGTDYGYTF
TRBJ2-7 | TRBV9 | CASSATGTAIYEQYF
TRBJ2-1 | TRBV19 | CASSIRGREPYNEQFF
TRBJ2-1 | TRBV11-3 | CASSSPAINEQFF
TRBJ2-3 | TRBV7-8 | CASSVSPGDTQYF
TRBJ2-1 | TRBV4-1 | CASRQGLAREGYNEQFF
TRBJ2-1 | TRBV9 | CASSVEPPGPHEQFF
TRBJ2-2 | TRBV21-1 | CASSDRGRSVTGELFF
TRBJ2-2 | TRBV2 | CASSLENTGELFF
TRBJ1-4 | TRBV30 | CAWSRVATNEKLFF
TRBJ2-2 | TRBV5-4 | CASRTGTGDAGELFF